This T cell receptor beta chain was sequenced for a study of T cell responses to AZD1222 COVID-19 vaccine. The CDR3 length is 13 residues. Losses at the gene ends were 6 bases for V and 4 bases for J; bases not matched to a gene: 5. CDR1 is MNHEY and CDR2 is SMNVEV in the germline V gene (reference sequence). Clones were sequenced by immunoSEQ multiplex PCR, and TCRdb holds only the in-frame ones, with some missing. Among about 130,000 clones listed, 94% were seen once. General study points: A reported finding is that nearly half of spike-specific TCRs target unmutated variant regions. The repertoires were collected only after the peak T cell response. Possibly, clonal diversity was underestimated; donors were largely white British and included more females. The number of AZD1222 recipients seropositive at baseline was only five or six.

A remark on this clone: Its antigen is not identified.

The sequenced sample was peripheral blood, obtained on day 0 of AZD1222 vaccination. The V call is TRBV27, the J call TRBJ1-1; 7 bases map to TRBD1. The receptor comes from an adult in good health. The DNA for the CDR3 is TGTGCCAGCAGACGACAGGGTTCCACTGAAGCTTTCTTT. Translating it yields CASRRQGSTEAFF.